This is a list of T cell receptor beta chains from one sample in a study of early T cells in non-severe SARS-CoV-2 infection. TCRdb analysed the 5' RACE reads with MiXCR anew, one entry per CDR3 protein. The sample carries roughly 100,000 distinct CDR3 sequences, over 10% recorded once. The source material was whole blood. The receptor source for this set is an adult who was a healthcare worker with PCR-confirmed SARS-CoV-2 infection or an uninfected control (not recorded which). Both conserved end residues are trimmed from each CDR3. Each record gives: V gene, J gene, CDR3 protein.

>TRBV6-5|TRBJ2-7
ASINRDYEQY
>TRBV20-1|TRBJ2-7
SAMKTGSSYEQY
>TRBV7-8|TRBJ1-6
ASSLSNNSPLH
>TRBV4-1|TRBJ2-3
ASSHGPGSTDTQY
>TRBV28|TRBJ2-1
ASSFGEANEQF
>TRBV7-2|TRBJ1-5
ASSSLGGGNQPQH
>TRBV15|TRBJ2-7
ATSAQAGVWQYEQY
>TRBV20-1|TRBJ2-1
SARPGTSGAGEQF
>TRBV5-1|TRBJ2-3
ASSSGPTDTDTQY
>TRBV7-8|TRBJ2-1
ASSLYIARGSYNEQF